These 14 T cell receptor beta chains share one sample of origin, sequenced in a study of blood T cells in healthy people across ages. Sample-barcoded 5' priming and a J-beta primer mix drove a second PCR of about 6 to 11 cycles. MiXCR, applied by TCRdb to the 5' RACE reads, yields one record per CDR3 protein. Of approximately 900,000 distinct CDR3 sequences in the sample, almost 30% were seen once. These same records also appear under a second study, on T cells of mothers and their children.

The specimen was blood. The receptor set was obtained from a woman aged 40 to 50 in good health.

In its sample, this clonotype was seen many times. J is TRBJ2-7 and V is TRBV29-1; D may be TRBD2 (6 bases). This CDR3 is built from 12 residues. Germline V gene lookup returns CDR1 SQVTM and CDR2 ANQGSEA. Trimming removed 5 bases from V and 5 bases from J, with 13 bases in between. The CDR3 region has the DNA TGCAGCGTTTGGGGGGTGAAGCACGAGCAGTACTTC. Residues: CSVWGVKHEQYF.

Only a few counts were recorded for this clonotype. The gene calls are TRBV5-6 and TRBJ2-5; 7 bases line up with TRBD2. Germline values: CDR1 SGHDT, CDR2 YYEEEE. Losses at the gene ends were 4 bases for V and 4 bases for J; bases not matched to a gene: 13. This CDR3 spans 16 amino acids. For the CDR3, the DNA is TGTGCCAGCAGCCGCGGACCAGGTTCTAGCGGAGAGACCCAGTACTTC. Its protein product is CASSRGPGSSGETQYF.

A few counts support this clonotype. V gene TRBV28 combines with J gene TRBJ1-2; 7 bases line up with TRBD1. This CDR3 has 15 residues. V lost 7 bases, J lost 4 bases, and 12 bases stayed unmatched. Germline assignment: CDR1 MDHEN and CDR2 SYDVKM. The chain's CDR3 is CASTSIQGQFYGYTF. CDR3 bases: TGTGCCAGCACTTCCATACAGGGGCAGTTCTATGGCTACACCTTC.

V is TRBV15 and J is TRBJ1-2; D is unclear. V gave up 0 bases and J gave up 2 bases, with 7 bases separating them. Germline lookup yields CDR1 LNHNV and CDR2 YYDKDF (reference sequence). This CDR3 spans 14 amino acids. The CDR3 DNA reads TGTGCCACCAGCAGAGACGCAGGCAACTATGGCTACACCTTC. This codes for CATSRDAGNYGYTF.

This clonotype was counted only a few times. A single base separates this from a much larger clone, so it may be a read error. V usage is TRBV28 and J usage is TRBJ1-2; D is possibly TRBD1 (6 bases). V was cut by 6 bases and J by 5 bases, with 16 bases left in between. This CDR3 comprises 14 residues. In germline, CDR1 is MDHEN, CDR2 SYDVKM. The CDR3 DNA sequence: TGTGCCAGCAGGTTGGGTCTAACAGGGTATGGCTACACCTTC. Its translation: CASRLGLTGYGYTF.

CDR3 nucleotide sequence: TGTGCCAGCAGCTTAGCGGGTAGCGGGGGCACAGATACGCAGTATTTT. Translated, it gives CASSLAGSGGTDTQYF. The gene calls are TRBV7-2 and TRBJ2-3, with 8 nucleotides matching TRBD2. The V gene's germline CDR1 is SGHTA and CDR2 FQGNSA. Trimming removed 0 bases from V and 1 base from J; junction bases left unmatched: 3. The CDR3 sequence is 16 residues long.

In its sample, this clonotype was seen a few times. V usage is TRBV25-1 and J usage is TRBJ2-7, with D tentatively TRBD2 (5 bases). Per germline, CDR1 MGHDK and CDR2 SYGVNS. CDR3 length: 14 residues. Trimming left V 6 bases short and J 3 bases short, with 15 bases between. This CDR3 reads CASRASGEGYEQYF. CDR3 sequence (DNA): TGTGCCAGCAGAGCCTCCGGCGAGGGCTACGAGCAGTACTTC.

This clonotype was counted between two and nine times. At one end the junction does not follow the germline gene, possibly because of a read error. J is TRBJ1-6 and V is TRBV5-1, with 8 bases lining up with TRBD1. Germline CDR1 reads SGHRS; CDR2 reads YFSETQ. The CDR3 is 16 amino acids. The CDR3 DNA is TGCGCCAGCAGCCTGACAGGGGCCCGATATAATTCGCCCCTCCACTTT. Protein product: CASSLTGARYNSPLHF.

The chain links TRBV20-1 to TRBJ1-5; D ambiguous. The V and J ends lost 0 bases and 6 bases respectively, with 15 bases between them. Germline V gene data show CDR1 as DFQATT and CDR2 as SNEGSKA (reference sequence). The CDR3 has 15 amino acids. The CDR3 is CSARDGGFLSQPQHF. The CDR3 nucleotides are TGCAGTGCTAGAGATGGAGGGTTTCTAAGTCAGCCCCAGCATTTT.

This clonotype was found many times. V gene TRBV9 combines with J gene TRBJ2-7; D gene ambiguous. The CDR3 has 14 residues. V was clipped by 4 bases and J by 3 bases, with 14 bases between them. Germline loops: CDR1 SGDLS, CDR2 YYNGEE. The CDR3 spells CASSPWIRDYEQYF. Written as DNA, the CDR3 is TGTGCCAGCAGCCCTTGGATACGTGACTACGAGCAGTACTTC.

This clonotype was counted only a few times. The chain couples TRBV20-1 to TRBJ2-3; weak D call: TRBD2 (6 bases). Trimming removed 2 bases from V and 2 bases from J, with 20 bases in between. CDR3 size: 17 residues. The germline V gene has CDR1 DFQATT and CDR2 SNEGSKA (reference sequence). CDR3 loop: CSARSDGTLTFTDTQYF. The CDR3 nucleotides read TGCAGTGCTAGATCCGACGGGACTCTAACTTTCACAGATACGCAGTATTTT.

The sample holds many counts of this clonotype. The CDR3 bases are TGTGCCAGCAGTCCCGACGGGGAGTTGACCAAAAACATTCAGTACTTC. Its translation: CASSPDGELTKNIQYF. The V call is TRBV28, the J call TRBJ2-4; a weak D match, TRBD2 (5 bases). In germline, CDR1 is MDHEN, CDR2 SYDVKM. The CDR3 has 16 amino acids. The V end lost 5 bases, the J end lost 2 bases, and 16 bases lay between the germline ends.

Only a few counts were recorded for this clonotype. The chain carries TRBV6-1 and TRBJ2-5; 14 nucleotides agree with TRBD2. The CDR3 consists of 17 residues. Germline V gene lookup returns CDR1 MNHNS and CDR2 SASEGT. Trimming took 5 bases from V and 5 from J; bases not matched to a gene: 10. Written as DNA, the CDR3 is TGTGCCAGCAGTCGACGACTAGCGGGGGGGACCGGGGAGACCCAGTACTTC. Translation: CASSRRLAGGTGETQYF.

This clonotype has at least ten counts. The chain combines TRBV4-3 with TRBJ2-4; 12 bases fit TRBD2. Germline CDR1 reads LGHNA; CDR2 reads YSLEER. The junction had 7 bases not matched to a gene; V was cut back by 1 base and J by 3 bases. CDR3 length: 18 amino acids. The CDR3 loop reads CASSQVASGGAGKNIQYF. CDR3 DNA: TGCGCCAGCAGCCAAGTTGCTAGCGGGGGGGCGGGCAAAAACATTCAGTACTTC.